This entry lists 30 T cell receptor beta chains sequenced from one sample in a study of control samples from healthy donors and cancer patients. Sequenced by immunoSEQ multiplex PCR; TCRdb stores in-frame clones only, minus some. The data show tens of thousands of clones, more than 85% seen once. Material for sequencing was PBMCs. These TCRs come from a middle-aged man with colorectal cancer.

The chain links TRBV5-6 to TRBJ2-7; 10 positions match TRBD1. With V trimmed by 2 bases and J by 6 bases, 11 bases remained unmatched. Germline loops: CDR1 SGHDT, CDR2 YYEEEE. The CDR3 spans 16 residues. The CDR3 DNA reads as TGTGCCAGCAGCTTTTTGTCGGGACAGGGGTCTAGCGAGCAGTACTTC. Translated: CASSFLSGQGSSEQYF.

This clone was seen a few times. V usage is TRBV19 and J usage is TRBJ1-1; D unclear. Trimming cost V 8 bases and J 2 bases, with 12 bases left between them. The CDR3 is 13 amino acids. The germline CDR1 and CDR2 sequences are LNHDA and SQIVND (reference sequence). The CDR3 DNA reads TGTGCCAGTTTCGGGCAGGACAACACTGAAGCTTTCTTT. Its translation: CASFGQDNTEAFF.

This chain uses TRBV6-6 with TRBJ1-2; weak D call: TRBD1 (6 bases). The germline gives CDR1 MNHNY, CDR2 SVGAGI (reference sequence). V was cut by 0 bases and J by 8 bases, with 16 bases left in between. The CDR3 sequence is 15 residues long. The CDR3 DNA reads TGTGCCAGCAGTTACTCGGCCGGGACACTGAGGGGCTACACCTTC. Protein product: CASSYSAGTLRGYTF.

A remark on this clone: The identical CDR3 is also encoded by other nucleotide sequences in the sample. The chain couples TRBV7-2 to TRBJ2-5; 12 bases fit TRBD1. This CDR3 is built from 15 residues. Germline V gene sequence: CDR1 SGHTA, CDR2 FQGNSA. J was trimmed by 5 bases and V by 5 bases; bases with no gene match: 6. CDR3 sequence: CASSPGTGGYETQYF. In nucleotides, the CDR3 is TGTGCCAGCAGCCCGGGGACAGGGGGCTATGAGACCCAGTACTTC.

This sequence joins TRBV24-1 and TRBJ1-5, with 8 bases matching TRBD1. Losses at the gene ends were 9 bases for V and 0 bases for J; bases not matched to a gene: 6. CDR1 and CDR2 from the germline V gene are KGHDR and SFDVKD. CDR3 length: 15 amino acids. The CDR3 spells CATQQGVGSNQPQHF. CDR3 nucleotides: TGTGCCACCCAACAGGGGGTGGGTAGCAATCAGCCCCAGCATTTT.

V usage is TRBV2 and J usage is TRBJ1-1; D possibly corresponds to TRBD1 (5 bases). V was trimmed by 4 bases and J by 3 bases, leaving 15 bases between them. CDR1 SNHLY and CDR2 FYNNEI come from the germline V gene. This CDR3 has 15 residues. As DNA, the CDR3 is TGTGCCAGCAGTGGAGGAATTGGGGGGGACACTGAAGCTTTCTTT. Translated: CASSGGIGGDTEAFF. The variable domain in full, completed from reference TRBV2 and TRBJ1-1, reads EPEVTQTPSHQVTQMGQEVILRCVPISNHLYFYWYRQILGQKVEFLVSFYNNEISEKSEIFDDQFSVERPDGSNFTLKIRSTKLEDSAMYFCASSGGIGGDTEAFFGQGTRLTVV.

The chain combines TRBV6-5 with TRBJ1-2; the D gene is possibly TRBD1 (5 bases). Trimming shortened V by 10 bases and J by 8 bases, and 17 bases separated the two germline ends. CDR3 size: 12 residues. Germline assignment: CDR1 MNHEY and CDR2 SVGAGI. The CDR3 DNA reads as TGTGCCACCGGCCGGAAGGGGCAGGGCTACACCTTC. Protein product: CATGRKGQGYTF.

The V and J genes are TRBV7-2 and TRBJ1-1; unclear D gene. The CDR3 contains 14 residues. Germline lookup yields CDR1 SGHTA and CDR2 FQGNSA. The germline V and J ends were trimmed by 5 bases and 0 bases, with 10 bases remaining between them. CDR3 in amino acids: CASSQGRLNTEAFF. As DNA, the CDR3 is TGTGCCAGCAGCCAAGGCAGACTGAACACTGAAGCTTTCTTT.

This sequence joins TRBV19 and TRBJ1-4, with a tentative D call TRBD1 (6 bases). V lost 6 bases, J lost 4 bases, and 12 bases lay in between. The CDR3 has 14 residues. The V gene's germline CDR1 is LNHDA and CDR2 SQIVND (reference sequence). CDR3 sequence: CASRKGTYNEKLFF. In DNA, the CDR3 is TGTGCCAGTAGGAAGGGGACATATAATGAAAAACTGTTTTTT.

The V and J genes are TRBV7-2 and TRBJ2-5, with 8 bases identical to TRBD2. The CDR3 contains 14 residues. Germline V gives CDR1 SGHTA, CDR2 FQGNSA. V lost 1 base to trimming and J lost 5 bases; unmatched junction nucleotides: 3. CDR3 residues: CASSLVSSGETQYF. The CDR3 bases are TGTGCCAGCAGCTTAGTGTCTAGCGGGGAGACCCAGTACTTC.

The rearrangement uses TRBV5-4 and TRBJ1-6; 9 bases match TRBD1. The V gene end was trimmed by 4 bases and the J gene end by 4 bases; junction bases not matched to a gene: 6. Germline CDR1 SGHNT, CDR2 YYREEE (reference sequence). The CDR3 is 16 residues long. The CDR3 is CASSPGQGTYNSPLHF. The CDR3 DNA reads TGTGCCAGCAGCCCCGGACAGGGGACATATAATTCACCCCTCCACTTT.

V and J are TRBV7-3 and TRBJ2-1, with D unclear. CDR3 length: 13 amino acids. Germline V gives CDR1 SGHTA, CDR2 FQGTGA. Trimming cost V 0 bases and J 6 bases, with 6 bases left between them. CDR3 residues: CASSLTYSNEQFF. Here the CDR3 DNA reads TGTGCCAGCAGCTTAACGTACAGCAATGAGCAGTTCTTC.

The chain links TRBV7-6 to TRBJ2-3, with TRBD1 matching over 9 bases. Per germline, CDR1 SGHVS and CDR2 FNYEAQ. J lost 8 bases, V lost 5 bases, and 5 bases had no gene match. This CDR3 region has 13 residues. DNA for the CDR3: TGTGCCAGCAGCCTAAGACAGGGGGGTACGCAGTATTTT. This codes for CASSLRQGGTQYF. Variable domain in full (rest from reference TRBV7-6 and TRBJ2-3): GAGVSQSPRYKVTKRGQDVALRCDPISGHVSLYWYRQALGQGPEFLTYFNYEAQQDKSGLPNDRFSAERPEGSISTLTIQRTEQRDSAMYRCASSLRQGGTQYFGPGTRLTVL.

The rearrangement uses TRBV2 and TRBJ1-3; D possibly corresponds to TRBD1 (5 bases). CDR3 length: 17 residues. Germline V CDR1 and CDR2: SNHLY, FYNNEI. Between the trimmed V and J ends, which lost 6 bases and 0 bases, there was a span of 18 bases. The DNA for the CDR3 is TGTGCCAGCAGCCCTGACAGAAGTCCTCTCTCTGGAAACACCATATATTTT. The encoded protein is CASSPDRSPLSGNTIYF.

The chain carries TRBV13 and TRBJ1-5; weak D call: TRBD1 (5 bases). The CDR3 covers 13 residues. Trimming took off 3 bases at V and 9 bases at J, with 12 bases between the two ends. The germline CDR1 and CDR2 sequences are PRHDT and FYEKMQ (reference sequence). The CDR3 bases are TGTGCCAGCAGCTTGTCAGGGAGGCGGCCCCAGCATTTT. This gives the protein CASSLSGRRPQHF.

This clone occurred once. The rearrangement uses TRBV5-1 and TRBJ2-7, with D uncertain. V shed 2 bases and J shed 4 bases, with 16 bases lying between them. Germline V gives CDR1 SGHRS, CDR2 YFSETQ. The CDR3 extends over 15 amino acids. CDR3 nucleotide sequence: TGCGCCAGCAGCTTCAAGGTGAACGGAGATTACGAGCAGTACTTC. This translates into CASSFKVNGDYEQYF.

The J gene is TRBJ2-1, the V gene TRBV2; TRBD2 matches at 13 bases. Germline V lookup: CDR1 SNHLY, CDR2 FYNNEI. The CDR3 is made up of 17 amino acids. Trimming removed 6 bases from V and 9 bases from J; junction bases left unmatched: 14. The CDR3 region is CASSYPDRLAGGTEQFF. The CDR3 DNA reads as TGTGCCAGCAGCTACCCAGACCGACTAGCGGGGGGTACTGAGCAGTTCTTC.

The rearrangement joins TRBV5-6 to TRBJ2-5; D might be TRBD1 or TRBD2, each matching 5 bases. The V end lost 4 bases, the J end lost 3 bases, and 7 bases lay between the germline ends. Germline CDR1 is SGHDT and CDR2 is YYEEEE. This CDR3 region has 12 residues. The CDR3 is CASSRGEETQYF. For the CDR3, the DNA is TGTGCCAGCAGCCGGGGCGAAGAGACCCAGTACTTC.

This clone was counted once. The chain joins TRBV9 to TRBJ2-1; no clear D. This CDR3 region has 15 residues. Germline CDR1 is SGDLS and CDR2 is YYNGEE. Between the trimmed V and J ends, which lost 2 bases and 4 bases, there was a span of 13 bases. The CDR3 region has the DNA TGTGCCAGCAGCGTCGGGTCGGTCCGTTACAATGAGCAGTTCTTC. It is translated as CASSVGSVRYNEQFF.

The sample holds one count of this clone. The chain joins TRBV7-3 to TRBJ2-5; D possibly matches TRBD1 or TRBD2 (5 bases each). The CDR3 length is 14 residues. Trimming left V 5 bases short and J 3 bases short, with 13 bases between. From germline, CDR1 is SGHTA and CDR2 FQGTGA. The CDR3 DNA reads TGTGCCAGCAGCCGAAATGGGGGAAAAGAGACCCAGTACTTC. Its translation is CASSRNGGKETQYF.

The rearrangement links TRBV7-3 to TRBJ2-2; tentatively, D is TRBD1 (5 bases). The germline V gene has CDR1 SGHTA and CDR2 FQGTGA. The CDR3 sequence is 14 residues long. V was pared by 2 bases and J by 7 bases, with 11 bases between. This CDR3 reads CASSLQGLGGELFF. The CDR3 region has the DNA TGTGCCAGCAGCTTACAGGGTTTGGGCGGGGAGCTGTTTTTT.

This sequence joins TRBV7-2 and TRBJ1-5; no firm D call. The CDR3 spans 15 residues. V lost 5 bases and J 2 bases, leaving 13 bases between the germline ends. Germline V gives CDR1 SGHTA, CDR2 FQGNSA. The CDR3 sequence is CASSPRLVGNQPQHF. CDR3 sequence (DNA): TGTGCCAGCAGCCCTCGCCTCGTGGGCAATCAGCCCCAGCATTTT.

V gene TRBV3-1 (or the pseudogene TRBV3-2) combines with J gene TRBJ2-3; possible D gene TRBD2, 6 bases. V lost 2 bases, J lost 1 base, and 19 bases lay in between. Per germline, CDR1 LGHDT and CDR2 YNNKEL (reference sequence). The CDR3 loop spans 18 amino acids. The CDR3 coding sequence is TGTGCCAGCAGCCAATCTATGGGAAGCGGGTCACGCACAGATACGCAGTATTTT. This translates into CASSQSMGSGSRTDTQYF.

The chain employs TRBV6-6 and TRBJ1-6; no reliable D call. Germline CDR1 MNHNY, CDR2 SVGAGI (reference sequence). The V end was cut by 5 bases, the J end by 14 bases, with 13 bases between. This CDR3 has 12 amino acids. CDR3 sequence: CASSPQPGALHF. CDR3 nucleotide sequence: TGTGCCAGCAGTCCTCAACCTGGGGCCCTCCACTTT.

This chain uses TRBV7-3 with TRBJ2-3; no firm D call. Germline V gene sequence: CDR1 SGHTA, CDR2 FQGTGA. Trimming left V 1 base short and J 6 bases short, with 11 bases between. The CDR3 is made up of 14 amino acids. CDR3: CASSLRSSLDTQYF. In DNA, the CDR3 is TGTGCCAGCAGCTTAAGATCGTCGCTTGATACGCAGTATTTT.

The chain carries TRBV10-2 and TRBJ1-1; D not certain. The CDR3 is 13 residues long. Looked up from germline, CDR1 is WSHSY and CDR2 is SAAADI. V lost 7 bases to trimming and J lost 0 bases, with 9 bases between them. The CDR3 nucleotides are TGCGCCAGCACTCAGGTTCTGAACACTGAAGCTTTCTTT. Protein product: CASTQVLNTEAFF.

The V and J genes are TRBV15 and TRBJ2-7; no definite D call. V lost 2 bases, J lost 10 bases, and 15 bases lay in between. The CDR3 length is 13 residues. Germline values: CDR1 LNHNV, CDR2 YYDKDF (reference sequence). The CDR3, as DNA: TGTGCCACCAGCAGACAGCCCTCGGGCGTCCAGTACTTC. As protein: CATSRQPSGVQYF. Based on the CDR3 plus reference TRBV15 and TRBJ2-7, the full variable domain is DAMVIQNPRYQVTQFGKPVTLSCSQTLNHNVMYWYQQKSSQAPKLLFHYYDKDFNNEADTPDNFQSRRPNTSFCFLDIRSPGLGDTAMYLCATSRQPSGVQYFGPGTRLTVT.

J is TRBJ2-3 and V is TRBV5-1; TRBD2 aligns across 8 bases. This CDR3 comprises 14 residues. Losses at the gene ends were 8 bases for V and 3 bases for J; bases not matched to a gene: 8. Germline V gene data show CDR1 as SGHRS and CDR2 as YFSETQ. CDR3 loop: CASYSGGATDTQYF. The CDR3 DNA reads as TGCGCCAGTTACTCGGGGGGGGCGACAGATACGCAGTATTTT.

The chain joins TRBV5-1 to TRBJ2-2, with TRBD1 matching 8 bases. Germline-derived CDR1 and CDR2 are SGHRS and YFSETQ. The CDR3 is 14 residues long. The junction had 4 bases not matched to a gene; V was cut back by 4 bases and J by 5 bases. The CDR3 loop is CASSATGVTGELFF. The CDR3 coding sequence is TGCGCCAGCAGCGCGACAGGGGTGACCGGGGAGCTGTTTTTT.

The chain is built from TRBV19 and TRBJ2-1; no clear D. Germline V CDR1 and CDR2: LNHDA, SQIVND (reference sequence). Deletions cut 1 base from V and 0 bases from J, with 10 bases between. The CDR3 runs to 16 residues. CDR3 loop: CASSIGFMGSYNEQFF. As DNA, the CDR3 is TGTGCCAGTAGTATAGGATTCATGGGCTCCTACAATGAGCAGTTCTTC.